This record looks at one TCR beta chain sequence and its context. No cognate antigen has been identified for it. There are no base qualities to consult, and no much larger clone falls within one base. The CDR3 numbers 15 residues from cysteine through phenylalanine. The CDR3 DNA has 45 bases and is translated from base 1. As encoded in the germline V gene, CDR1 is SQVTM while CDR2 is ANQGSEA. Unmatched junction bases come to 8, with V trimmed by 6 bases and J by 2 bases. Libraries were built with 5' RACE. TCRdb lists the instrument as NextSeq 500. To correct for sequencing error and PCR bias, the TCR library protocol tagged individual cDNA molecules with unique molecular identifiers. Both TCR alpha and beta chains were sequenced, and tight co-correlation was observed between alpha and beta sequence abundances in each sample. The authors processed their data as follows. Decombinator V4 was used to annotate the V gene, J gene and CDR3 of the TCR sequences. TCRs were defined as expanded if a significant change between any two time points was detected under a Poisson model with p below 0.0001. Abundances of TCRs were expressed as counts per million after normalisation to the total number of TCRs sequenced in each sample. MAIT TCRs were defined by TRAV1-2 paired with TRAJ12, TRAJ20 or TRAJ33, and iNKT TCRs by TRAV10 paired with TRAJ18. VDJdb, accessed on 1 November 2021, was searched for TCRs annotated for CMV, EBV and SARS-CoV-2, and TCRs annotated for more than one antigen were excluded. In TCRdb, the public reads were trimmed at Q25 with fastp and aligned with MiXCR, with productive beta chains retained. A single entry per CDR3 protein holds the most common genes and DNA from its merged rows. The V and J calls here are based on TCRdb, not the publication. The sample contains under 75,000 distinct CDR3 sequences, approximately 11% of them found a single time. The top ten clones comprise more than 8.5% of the sample.

The study was a case-control design nested within a healthcare worker cohort in London, UK, with weekly nasopharyngeal swab PCR tests and blood sampling. Healthcare workers were recruited between 23 and 31 March 2020, during the week of the UK lockdown, and were followed weekly for up to roughly 15 weeks. The sample belongs to a study of early T cells in non-severe SARS-CoV-2 infection (dated by TCRdb to about 2021). Broadly, across the study: Because TCR sequencing relied on bulk RNA taken from unsorted whole blood, pairing of alpha and beta chains was not possible. What the authors observed across the whole study: VDJdb matching was skewed toward anti-spike CD8 responses and likely underestimated virus-specific expansions by missing private and CD4 specificities.

The chain joins TRBV29-1 to TRBJ2-5; TRBD2 lines up with 11 middle nucleotides. The TCR was taken from an adult who was a healthcare worker with PCR-confirmed SARS-CoV-2 infection or an uninfected control (not recorded which). Specimen: whole blood. The DNA sequence is TGCAGCGTAGCTCGACTAGCGGGACCTCAAGAGACCCAGTACTTC. The resulting protein is CSVARLAGPQETQYF.